One and the same sample provided the 21 T cell receptor beta chains below, sequenced in a study of cytomegalovirus exposure and HLA in healthy donors (dated by TCRdb to the late 2010s). Receptor libraries were prepared by the immunoSEQ multiplex PCR assay. The multiplex PCR relied on a mix of 60 forward primers for TCR Vbeta segments and 13 reverse primers for TCR Jbeta segments. TCRdb's version of the immuneACCESS table is confined to in-frame rearrangements and falls short of the full clone set. An unresolved V gene accounts for under half of the shortfall where checked; the remainder is of unknown origin. The sample records 150,000 or so clones, approximately 84% of which are singletons. In total, the top ten clones hold roughly 4.8% of the sample. Sample: PBMCs. These TCRs come from a woman aged 45-65 years in good health and CMV-seropositive.

The V gene is TRBV5-1, the J gene TRBJ1-1; 7 bases are a match to TRBD1. Germline CDR1 is SGHRS and CDR2 is YFSETQ. V lost 4 bases to trimming and J lost 0 bases; unmatched junction nucleotides: 6. The CDR3 is 15 residues long. The CDR3 loop is CASSPQGVMNTEAFF. The CDR3 DNA reads as TGCGCCAGCAGCCCTCAGGGGGTCATGAACACTGAAGCTTTCTTT.

The V and J genes are TRBV5-5 and TRBJ1-1; no clear D. This CDR3 is built from 14 residues. Trimming pared 1 base from V and 4 bases from J, leaving 11 bases between. CDR1 SGHKS and CDR2 YYEKEE come from the germline V gene (reference sequence). The CDR3 protein is CASSLFEGVTEAFF. The CDR3 DNA is TGTGCCAGCAGCTTGTTCGAGGGCGTCACTGAAGCTTTCTTT.

V gene TRBV5-1 combines with J gene TRBJ2-7; 7 bases map to TRBD1. Germline CDR1 is SGHRS and CDR2 is YFSETQ. The CDR3 has 15 residues. V lost 1 base, J lost 5 bases, and 9 bases stayed unmatched. Here the CDR3 reads CASSLWGTVINEQYF. The CDR3 DNA is TGCGCCAGCAGCTTGTGGGGGACAGTCATCAACGAGCAGTACTTC. The full variable domain, completed using reference TRBV5-1 and TRBJ2-7, is KAGVTQTPRYLIKTRGQQVTLSCSPISGHRSVSWYQQTPGQGLQFLFEYFSETQRNKGNFPGRFSGRQFSNSRSEMNVSTLELGDSALYLCASSLWGTVINEQYFGPGTRLTVT.

V usage is TRBV5-5 and J usage is TRBJ2-1; no reliable D call. The CDR3 is made up of 12 amino acids. Looked up from germline, CDR1 is SGHKS and CDR2 is YYEKEE (reference sequence). V was clipped by 2 bases and J by 5 bases, with 5 bases between them. CDR3 coding DNA: TGTGCCAGCAGCTTTAGTGACAATGAGCAGTTCTTC. Protein: CASSFSDNEQFF.

The chain carries TRBV4-1 and TRBJ1-2; no clear D gene. The CDR3 is 15 residues long. CDR1 and CDR2 (germline): MGHRA, YSYEKL. V gave up 0 bases and J gave up 4 bases, with 12 bases separating them. Here the CDR3 reads CASSQDPSTGYGYTF. CDR3 sequence (DNA): TGCGCCAGCAGCCAAGATCCGTCGACGGGCTATGGCTACACCTTC.

This clone was seen just once. The gene calls are TRBV5-1 and TRBJ2-2; D might be TRBD1 (6 bases). The CDR3 contains 17 residues. V dropped 0 bases and J dropped 8 bases, with 20 bases sitting between them. Germline CDR1 reads SGHRS; CDR2 reads YFSETQ. As DNA, the CDR3 is TGCGCCAGCAGCTTGGCCGGACAGCCTTCCTCAGGGGGGGAGCTGTTTTTT. Encoded protein: CASSLAGQPSSGGELFF.

The chain recombines TRBV10-3 with TRBJ1-3, with D unclear. There are 14 residues in the CDR3. The germline gives CDR1 ENHRY, CDR2 SYGVKD. The V gene lost 5 bases and the J gene lost 2 bases, with 10 bases spanning the gap. DNA of the CDR3: TGTGCCATCAGTCCGGAGGGAACTGGAAACACCATATATTTT. Encoded protein: CAISPEGTGNTIYF.

Comment on this clone: An end of the junction differs from the germline gene, which may be a read error. The sample carries other DNA sequences with the same CDR3. The chain combines TRBV18 with TRBJ1-1; the match to TRBD1 covers 11 bases. Germline CDR1 KGHSH, CDR2 LQKENI. The CDR3 consists of 14 residues. CDR3 residues: CASLSGTGGTEAFF. CDR3 coding DNA: TGCGCCAGCTTATCCGGGACAGGGGGGACTGAAGCTTTCTTT.

CDR3 region: CASSLGLAGYNEQFF. The CDR3 nucleotides read TGTGCCAGCAGCTTGGGACTAGCGGGCTACAATGAGCAGTTCTTC. This chain uses TRBV11-1 with TRBJ2-1; 12 nucleotides line up with TRBD2. Germline V gives CDR1 SGHAT, CDR2 FQDESV (reference sequence). V dropped 3 bases and J dropped 3; count of bases not matched to a gene: 0. The CDR3 extends over 15 amino acids.

V is TRBV4-3 and J is TRBJ2-4, with a tentative D call TRBD1 (6 bases). Germline CDR1 reads LGHNA; CDR2 reads YSLEER. CDR3 size: 15 residues. V was clipped by 1 base and J by 5 bases, with 12 bases between them. This CDR3 is CASSQGFRGENIQYF. Here the CDR3 DNA reads TGCGCCAGCAGCCAAGGGTTCAGGGGCGAAAACATTCAGTACTTC.

The genes are TRBV18 and TRBJ1-2, with D perhaps matching TRBD1 (6 bases). The CDR3 runs 13 residues. Germline V gives CDR1 KGHSH, CDR2 LQKENI. V was pared by 8 bases and J by 2 bases, with 12 bases between. CDR3 DNA sequence: TGTGCCAGCAGCCCAGGGGCCAACTATGGCTACACCTTC. This codes for CASSPGANYGYTF.

The V call is TRBV19, the J call TRBJ1-1; TRBD1 matches at 8 bases. The CDR3 sequence is 15 residues long. Germline V gives CDR1 LNHDA, CDR2 SQIVND (reference sequence). V dropped 4 bases and J dropped 0; count of bases not matched to a gene: 4. The CDR3 spells CASSRQGAVNTEAFF. The CDR3 DNA reads TGTGCCAGTAGTAGGCAGGGGGCCGTGAACACTGAAGCTTTCTTT.

The rearrangement uses TRBV7-3 and TRBJ2-7; D is possibly TRBD2 (5 bases). CDR1 and CDR2 (germline): SGHTA, FQGTGA. The V end lost 5 bases, the J end lost 0 bases, and 11 bases lay between the germline ends. CDR3 size: 14 residues. The CDR3 region is CASSPLGGSYEQYF. CDR3 in DNA: TGTGCCAGCAGCCCACTAGGCGGCTCCTACGAGCAGTACTTC.

V is TRBV19 and J is TRBJ1-5; 7 nucleotides line up with TRBD1. Germline V lookup: CDR1 LNHDA, CDR2 SQIVND (reference sequence). The CDR3 has 15 residues. Germline trimming cut 7 bases from V and 3 bases from J; bases unmatched to any gene: 9. The CDR3: CASKPPGGYNQPQHF. In DNA form, the CDR3 reads TGTGCCAGTAAACCCCCAGGGGGGTACAATCAGCCCCAGCATTTT.

V is TRBV29-1 and J is TRBJ2-3; 7 bases match TRBD2. Germline V lookup: CDR1 SQVTM, CDR2 ANQGSEA. V was clipped by 6 bases and J by 4 bases; unmatched bases: 10. The CDR3 runs to 14 residues. The CDR3 is CSVAVGGTPDTQYF. The DNA of the CDR3 is TGCAGCGTCGCCGTGGGAGGGACGCCAGATACGCAGTATTTT.

The chain recombines TRBV19 with TRBJ2-1; 10 nucleotides match TRBD1. The CDR3 has 15 residues. Germline lookup yields CDR1 LNHDA and CDR2 SQIVND (reference sequence). J gave up 2 bases and V 4 bases, and 2 bases lay outside the gene matches. Here the CDR3 reads CASSRGTGAYNEQFF. The CDR3 DNA reads as TGTGCCAGTAGTAGGGGGACAGGGGCCTACAATGAGCAGTTCTTC.

The rearrangement joins TRBV29-1 to TRBJ2-5, with a tentative D call TRBD2 (6 bases). The ends were cut back, 2 bases at V and 9 bases at J, with 13 bases in the middle. The CDR3 runs to 12 residues. Germline CDR1 SQVTM, CDR2 ANQGSEA. The chain's CDR3 is CSVETGRRAQYF. DNA for the CDR3: TGCAGCGTTGAAACAGGCAGGAGGGCCCAGTACTTC.

The gene calls are TRBV5-4 and TRBJ2-3, with TRBD2 matching over 9 bases. From germline, CDR1 is SGHNT and CDR2 YYREEE (reference sequence). This CDR3 comprises 15 residues. The V gene end was trimmed by 0 bases and the J gene end by 3 bases; junction bases not matched to a gene: 2. The CDR3 protein is CASSLGGGVTDTQYF. DNA of the CDR3: TGTGCCAGCAGCTTGGGCGGGGGGGTTACAGATACGCAGTATTTT.

The rearrangement links TRBV4-1 to TRBJ2-7, with D unclear. The CDR3 covers 15 residues. V was shortened by 3 bases and J by 9 bases, with 21 bases between the two germline ends. Germline loops: CDR1 MGHRA, CDR2 YSYEKL. CDR3 loop: CASSHQAKSQNAQYF. The CDR3 nucleotides read TGCGCCAGCAGCCACCAGGCCAAGTCCCAAAACGCGCAGTACTTC.

The chain joins TRBV4-2 to TRBJ1-1; D remains unclear. CDR1 is LGHNA and CDR2 is YNFKEQ in the germline V gene. The CDR3 length is 16 residues. Deletions cut 0 bases from V and 4 bases from J, with 15 bases between. CDR3: CASSQETVKGSTEAFF. The CDR3 nucleotides read TGTGCCAGCAGCCAAGAAACCGTCAAAGGGAGCACTGAAGCTTTCTTT.

This clone was seen a handful of times. The rearrangement links TRBV5-1 to TRBJ2-2; 12 bases line up with TRBD2. The trim removed 0 bases at V and 2 bases at J, leaving 5 bases unmatched. CDR3 length: 18 residues. Germline assignment: CDR1 SGHRS and CDR2 YFSETQ. This chain's CDR3 is CASSLGLAGGPNTGELFF. CDR3 coding DNA: TGCGCCAGCAGCTTGGGGCTAGCGGGAGGGCCCAACACCGGGGAGCTGTTTTTT.